The sequence of this T cell receptor gamma chain was determined in a study of intestinal T cells in coeliac disease. Study in general: TRG cohort coeliac patients averaged around 17 years; controls averaged about 50. Study findings and constraints: TRD kmer-based clustering correctly classified all 20 or so biopsies in training, with reported leave-one-out accuracy of 91%. TRG-based classification had a reported leave-one-out accuracy of over 80%.

The count of this clone is one. Its matching antigen is unknown. CDR1 and CDR2 from the germline V gene are GITISATS and ISYDGTV (reference sequence). This CDR3 spans 10 amino acids. The junction had 4 bases not matched to a gene; V was cut back by 4 bases and J by 10 bases. Each case's genomic DNA was extracted from ten 5-µm formalin-fixed paraffin-embedded scrolls. Controls had endoscopy for reflux, dyspepsia or gastritis, without coeliac suspicion. The TRG library came from 200 ng of biopsy DNA amplified with LymphoTrack primers. With CATT, TCRdb re-called clones from the multiplex PCR reads. The sample holds 600 to 750 gamma-chain clones; just under 50% are singletons and the top ten take over 15%.

The chain recombines TRGV9 with TRGJ1 or TRGJ2. Sequencing was done on a sample of a duodenal biopsy. The TCR sequence derives from a human donor who served as a control with a normal duodenal biopsy, not a healthy volunteer. CDR3: CALWEFKKLF. The CDR3 DNA is TGTGCCTTGTGGGAATTCAAGAAACTCTTT.